The present T cell receptor beta chain was sequenced within a study of T cell responses to AZD1222 COVID-19 vaccine. Study-wide results and caveats: Spike-specific TCR breadth and depth rose after two AZD1222 doses. In the spike-specific TCR repertoire, nearly half reportedly target unmutated variant regions. It was only after the peak T cell response that any repertoires were sampled. The donors showed a predominance of white British ancestry and of females, with possible underestimation of clonal diversity.

V shed 2 bases and J 2 bases; nucleotides not matched to a gene: 3. CDR3 length: 14 residues. The V gene's germline CDR1 is LNHNV and CDR2 YYDKDF (reference sequence). Clones were sequenced by immunoSEQ multiplex PCR, and TCRdb holds only the in-frame ones, with some missing. There are approximately 140,000 clones in the sample; roughly 93% occur only once, and more than 4.5% lies in the top ten. Regarding this clone: Its target is not known.

This chain links TRBV15 with TRBJ2-7, with 7 bases that match TRBD2. The sequence was obtained from an adult in good health. The sample consisted of peripheral blood, taken on day 0 of AZD1222 vaccination. CDR3 in DNA: TGTGCCACCAGCAGACGCGGGGGAACCTACGAGCAGTACTTC. Encoded protein: CATSRRGGTYEQYF.